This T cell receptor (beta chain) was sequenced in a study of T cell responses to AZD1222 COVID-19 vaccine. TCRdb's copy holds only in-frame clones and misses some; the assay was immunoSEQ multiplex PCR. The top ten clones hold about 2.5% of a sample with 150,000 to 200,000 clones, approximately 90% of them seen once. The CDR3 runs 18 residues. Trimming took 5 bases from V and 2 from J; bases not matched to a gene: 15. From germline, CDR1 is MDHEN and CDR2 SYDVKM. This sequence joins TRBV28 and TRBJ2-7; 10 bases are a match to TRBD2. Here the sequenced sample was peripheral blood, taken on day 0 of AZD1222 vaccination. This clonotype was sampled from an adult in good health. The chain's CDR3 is CASSPSHENLAGAYEQYF. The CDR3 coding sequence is TGTGCCAGCAGTCCCTCTCACGAAAATCTAGCGGGAGCCTACGAGCAGTACTTC.